These T cell receptor beta chains were read from a single sample in a study of response to subunit inactivated influenza vaccine. TCRdb reprocessed the RT-PCR reads with MiXCR, giving one entry per CDR3 protein. The sample includes about 780,000 distinct CDR3 sequences, 15% to 20% of them seen just once. The sequencing used PBMCs from blood, collected less than 6 days after vaccination. These TCRs come from a man aged 50 to 59 who received an inactivated influenza vaccine. Both conserved end residues are part of each CDR3. Each record gives: V gene, J gene, clone size, D gene, CDR3 DNA, CDR3 protein. A D gene is named only where the DNA matches it firmly. Clone size is stated in some rows and not others, as once, few, many or a class when expanded.

v_gene: TRBV29-1
j_gene: TRBJ1-1
abundance: few
d_gene: -
CDR3nt: TGCAGCGTACTAACCACTTGGAACACTGAAGCTTTCTTT
CDR3aa: CSVLTTWNTEAFF

v_gene: TRBV12-3/TRBV12-4
j_gene: TRBJ2-7
abundance: -
d_gene: -
CDR3nt: TGTGCCACCGCCGCCTGGGATGAAAACGAGCAGTACTTC
CDR3aa: CATAAWDENEQYF

v_gene: TRBV20-1
j_gene: TRBJ1-5
abundance: few
d_gene: -
CDR3nt: TGCAGTGCTAGAGATCGAAGGGTTAGCAATCAGCCCCAGCATTTT
CDR3aa: CSARDRRVSNQPQHF

v_gene: TRBV27
j_gene: TRBJ2-6
abundance: -
d_gene: -
CDR3nt: TGTGCCAGCAGTTTAGGGGTTGGTGGGGCCAACGTCCTGACTTTC
CDR3aa: CASSLGVGGANVLTF

v_gene: TRBV12-3/TRBV12-4
j_gene: TRBJ1-1
abundance: few
d_gene: TRBD1
CDR3nt: TGTGCCAGCAGTTTAGCGCCGGGACAGGTATACACTGAAGCTTTCTTT
CDR3aa: CASSLAPGQVYTEAFF

v_gene: TRBV12-3/TRBV12-4
j_gene: TRBJ1-4
abundance: -
d_gene: -
CDR3nt: TGTGCCAGCAGATACAGGGCTGGTGAAAAACTGTTTTTT
CDR3aa: CASRYRAGEKLFF

v_gene: TRBV7-2
j_gene: TRBJ2-3
abundance: few
d_gene: -
CDR3nt: TGTGCCAGCAAACTTGGACAGACAGATACGCAGTATTTT
CDR3aa: CASKLGQTDTQYF

v_gene: TRBV20-1
j_gene: TRBJ2-7
abundance: -
d_gene: TRBD2
CDR3nt: TGCAGTGCTAGGCCCGCGGGAGATTGGAACGAGCAGTACTTC
CDR3aa: CSARPAGDWNEQYF

v_gene: TRBV6-6
j_gene: TRBJ2-1
abundance: -
d_gene: -
CDR3nt: TGTGCCAGCAGTATGCTCGGTGAGCAGTTCTTC
CDR3aa: CASSMLGEQFF

v_gene: TRBV12-3/TRBV12-4
j_gene: TRBJ1-2
abundance: -
d_gene: TRBD1
CDR3nt: TGTGCCAGCAGTACGGGACAGAAATATGGCTACACCTTC
CDR3aa: CASSTGQKYGYTF

v_gene: TRBV5-5
j_gene: TRBJ1-2
abundance: few
d_gene: -
CDR3nt: TGTGCCAGCAGCTTGGCCGTAATTTGGAAGCAAGGCTACACCTTC
CDR3aa: CASSLAVIWKQGYTF

v_gene: TRBV24-1
j_gene: TRBJ2-1
abundance: many
d_gene: -
CDR3nt: TGTGCCACCAGTGACCTGGGGGCCCGGAATGAGCAGTTCTTC
CDR3aa: CATSDLGARNEQFF

v_gene: TRBV12-3/TRBV12-4
j_gene: TRBJ2-6
abundance: many
d_gene: -
CDR3nt: TGTGCCAGCACCCCATCCTTGGGGAGGTCTGGGGCCAACGTCCTGACTTTC
CDR3aa: CASTPSLGRSGANVLTF

v_gene: TRBV20-1
j_gene: TRBJ1-5
abundance: few
d_gene: -
CDR3nt: TGCGCTGCGGAGGGGGATCAGCCCCAGCATTTT
CDR3aa: CAAEGDQPQHF

v_gene: TRBV12-3/TRBV12-4
j_gene: TRBJ1-5
abundance: many
d_gene: -
CDR3nt: TGTGCCAGCAGTTCCCGACCCGTAAGGCAGCCCCAGCATTTT
CDR3aa: CASSSRPVRQPQHF

v_gene: TRBV4-3
j_gene: TRBJ2-1
abundance: many
d_gene: -
CDR3nt: TGCGCCAGCAGCCAAGGGTCCGTCGAAGCGGCTCTAAGGACCAATGAGCAGTTCTTC
CDR3aa: CASSQGSVEAALRTNEQFF

v_gene: TRBV30
j_gene: TRBJ1-1
abundance: -
d_gene: -
CDR3nt: TGTGGTGGAGTGAGGGGGAACACTGAAGCTTTCTTT
CDR3aa: CGGVRGNTEAFF

v_gene: TRBV11-2
j_gene: TRBJ2-5
abundance: few
d_gene: TRBD2
CDR3nt: TGTGCCAGCAGCTTAGTCCGGAGCATAGCGGGAGGCGGGACCCAGTACTTC
CDR3aa: CASSLVRSIAGGGTQYF

v_gene: TRBV12-3/TRBV12-4
j_gene: TRBJ1-1
abundance: few
d_gene: -
CDR3nt: TGTGCCAGCAGTCCCGGACCAAAGGGCACTGAAGCTTTCTTT
CDR3aa: CASSPGPKGTEAFF

v_gene: TRBV4-3
j_gene: TRBJ2-7
abundance: -
d_gene: TRBD2
CDR3nt: TGCGCCAGCAGCCAAGCCCCTAGCGGGAACTACGAGCAGTACTTC
CDR3aa: CASSQAPSGNYEQYF

v_gene: TRBV11-2
j_gene: TRBJ2-1
abundance: few
d_gene: TRBD2
CDR3nt: TGTGCCAGCAGCAAGGGAGGGACTCCGAATGAGCAGTTCTTC
CDR3aa: CASSKGGTPNEQFF

v_gene: TRBV7-9
j_gene: TRBJ2-3
abundance: -
d_gene: TRBD1
CDR3nt: TGTGCCAGCAGCTTACCTACAGGGGGCCCGCAGTATTTT
CDR3aa: CASSLPTGGPQYF

v_gene: TRBV10-3
j_gene: TRBJ2-7
abundance: -
d_gene: TRBD2
CDR3nt: TGTGCCATCAGTGAACCTAGCGGGAGCCACGAGCAGTACTTC
CDR3aa: CAISEPSGSHEQYF

v_gene: TRBV11-2
j_gene: TRBJ2-1
abundance: many
d_gene: TRBD1
CDR3nt: TGTGCCAGCAGCTTAGACCGTTTCGGGACAGCATACAATGAGCAGTTCTTC
CDR3aa: CASSLDRFGTAYNEQFF

v_gene: TRBV7-2
j_gene: TRBJ1-5
abundance: -
d_gene: -
CDR3nt: TGTGCCAGCAGCTTACGAAATAGCAATCAGCCCCAGCATTTT
CDR3aa: CASSLRNSNQPQHF

v_gene: TRBV12-3/TRBV12-4
j_gene: TRBJ2-7
abundance: many
d_gene: -
CDR3nt: TGTGCCAGCAGTCGCCTCAGGGAAGGCGAGCAGTACTTC
CDR3aa: CASSRLREGEQYF

v_gene: TRBV12-3/TRBV12-4
j_gene: TRBJ2-1
abundance: many
d_gene: -
CDR3nt: TGTGCCAGCAGTCCCCGGGACCAGGAGCAGTTCTTC
CDR3aa: CASSPRDQEQFF

v_gene: TRBV29-1
j_gene: TRBJ2-7
abundance: many
d_gene: -
CDR3nt: TGCAGCGTTGGACGCCGAAACAGGAGTGGGTCCTACGAGCAGTACTTC
CDR3aa: CSVGRRNRSGSYEQYF

v_gene: TRBV9
j_gene: TRBJ2-3
abundance: -
d_gene: -
CDR3nt: TGTGCCAGCAGCCCCGGGGACCAAAGTCCGCAGTATTTT
CDR3aa: CASSPGDQSPQYF

v_gene: TRBV29-1
j_gene: TRBJ2-7
abundance: -
d_gene: -
CDR3nt: TGCAGCGTTGGAACTCAGGGCTACGAGCAGTACTTC
CDR3aa: CSVGTQGYEQYF

v_gene: TRBV20-1
j_gene: TRBJ1-4
abundance: -
d_gene: -
CDR3nt: TGCAGTGCTAGAGATCTCGGAAAAGGGGTCGGGGAAAAACTGTTTTTT
CDR3aa: CSARDLGKGVGEKLFF

v_gene: TRBV7-2
j_gene: TRBJ2-5
abundance: -
d_gene: -
CDR3nt: TGTGCCAGCACCCGATCGGGACCCCAAGAGACCCAGTACTTC
CDR3aa: CASTRSGPQETQYF

v_gene: TRBV29-1
j_gene: TRBJ2-5
abundance: few
d_gene: TRBD2
CDR3nt: TGCAGCGTCCGGGGACTAGCGGGATCCGAGACCCAGTACTTC
CDR3aa: CSVRGLAGSETQYF

v_gene: TRBV6-1
j_gene: TRBJ2-1
abundance: few
d_gene: TRBD2
CDR3nt: TGTGCCAGCAGTGCCAAACTAGCGGGAGTCTCTAATGAGCAGTTCTTC
CDR3aa: CASSAKLAGVSNEQFF